These 5 T cell receptor beta chains share one sample of origin, sequenced in a study of cytomegalovirus exposure and HLA in healthy donors. The PCR made use of 60 Vbeta and 13 Jbeta primers. The repertoire was sequenced with immunoSEQ multiplex PCR; TCRdb's copy has only in-frame clones and lacks some. The data show some 170,000 clones, roughly three quarters seen once. Sequencing used PBMCs. These receptors were taken from a young man in good health and CMV-seropositive.

The J gene is TRBJ1-1, the V gene TRBV6-5; D is unresolved. The CDR3 runs 16 residues. CDR1 is MNHEY and CDR2 is SVGAGI in the germline V gene. V gave up 1 base and J gave up 0 bases, with 12 bases separating them. The CDR3 loop reads CASSYYTDRMNTEAFF. The CDR3 nucleotides read TGTGCCAGCAGTTACTACACAGACCGAATGAACACTGAAGCTTTCTTT.

V usage is TRBV27 and J usage is TRBJ1-6, with D possibly TRBD1 on 6 matching bases. Germline CDR1 and CDR2: MNHEY and SMNVEV (reference sequence). Trimming removed 4 bases at V and 10 bases at J, with 11 bases between. This CDR3 contains 13 residues. CDR3 sequence: CASSSGVGSPLHF. CDR3 in DNA: TGTGCCAGCAGTTCAGGGGTAGGGTCACCCCTCCACTTT.

The chain carries TRBV27 and TRBJ2-3; 7 bases align to TRBD2. Per the germline V gene, CDR1 is MNHEY and CDR2 is SMNVEV (reference sequence). Trimming took 7 bases from V and 1 from J; bases not matched to a gene: 11. CDR3 size: 16 residues. As DNA, the CDR3 is TGTGCCAGCACGGGCATCTTGGCGGGGGGCACAGATACGCAGTATTTT. Translation: CASTGILAGGTDTQYF.

This clone was seen more than once but under ten times. The chain employs TRBV4-1 and TRBJ2-5; D is possibly TRBD1 (5 bases). Trimming left V 1 base short and J 2 bases short, with 14 bases between. The CDR3 runs 16 residues. The germline V gene has CDR1 MGHRA and CDR2 YSYEKL. The CDR3 sequence is CASSQGATDFQETQYF. CDR3 sequence (DNA): TGCGCCAGCAGCCAAGGGGCGACAGACTTTCAAGAGACCCAGTACTTC.

The chain joins TRBV15 to TRBJ1-5, with TRBD1 matching 11 bases. CDR3 length: 16 residues. CDR1 LNHNV and CDR2 YYDKDF come from the germline V gene (reference sequence). The V and J ends lost 0 bases and 6 bases, in that order; junction bases with no gene match: 4. The DNA for the CDR3 is TGTGCCACCAGCAGAGATCGAGGGACAGGGGGTCAGCCCCAGCATTTT. Translated, it gives CATSRDRGTGGQPQHF.